The 31 T cell receptor beta chains below were found in one sample sequenced in a study of shared clonotypes between healthy human individuals. Method: immunoSEQ multiplex PCR; TCRdb's copy keeps in-frame clones and lacks some. The repertoire holds roughly 1 million clones, with 78% as singletons. The sample taken for sequencing was memory CD4+ T cells from PBMCs. Sample subset: CD45RA-negative fraction. These receptors were obtained from a man aged 18 to 29 in good health. Some clones in this sample may be carry-over from other donors' samples.

This sequence joins TRBV27 and TRBJ1-1; unclear D gene. The germline CDR1 and CDR2 sequences are MNHEY and SMNVEV (reference sequence). The CDR3 length is 14 residues. V lost 2 bases to trimming and J lost 5 bases, with 12 bases between them. For the CDR3, the DNA is TGTGCCAGCAGTTTAAAGGCCCCCAGGACTGAAGCTTTCTTT. This encodes CASSLKAPRTEAFF.

This clone has only one observation. V and J are TRBV30 and TRBJ2-2, with D possibly being TRBD1 (5 bases). The CDR3 extends over 14 amino acids. V lost 4 bases and J lost 2, with 11 bases in between. The germline V gene encodes CDR1 GTSNPN and CDR2 SVGIG (reference sequence). Here the CDR3 reads CAWTDSYNTGELFF. CDR3 DNA: TGTGCCTGGACAGACAGTTACAACACCGGGGAGCTGTTTTTT.

The chain uses TRBV12-5 and TRBJ2-2; 15 positions agree with TRBD2. CDR1 and CDR2 from the germline V gene are LGHNT and FRNRAP. V lost 6 bases and J lost 1; bases outside the gene matches: 6. This CDR3 region has 18 residues. The CDR3, as DNA: TGTGCTAGTGGCTTCCTGGGACTAGCGGGAGGGAACACCGGGGAGCTGTTTTTT. It yields the protein CASGFLGLAGGNTGELFF.

This clone was observed once. The rearrangement links TRBV19 to TRBJ1-1; D ambiguous. Germline CDR1 is LNHDA and CDR2 is SQIVND (reference sequence). The V end was cut by 0 bases, the J end by 0 bases, with 8 bases between. The CDR3 spans 15 residues. The chain's CDR3 is CASSIDVVMNTEAFF. In nucleotides, the CDR3 is TGTGCCAGTAGTATAGACGTGGTTATGAACACTGAAGCTTTCTTT.

The rearrangement uses TRBV10-1 and TRBJ1-2; D gene uncertain. Trimming removed 1 base from V and 4 bases from J, with 7 bases in between. Germline CDR1 is WNHNN and CDR2 is SYGVQD (reference sequence). This CDR3 has 13 residues. The CDR3 sequence: CASSEFRGYGYTF. As DNA, the CDR3 is TGCGCCAGCAGTGAGTTTCGGGGCTATGGCTACACCTTC.

The V call is TRBV25-1, the J call TRBJ2-2; TRBD1 matches at 7 bases. In germline, CDR1 is MGHDK, CDR2 SYGVNS. This CDR3 is 15 amino acids long. V shed 3 bases and J 4 bases; nucleotides not matched to a gene: 5. CDR3 protein: CASSDPGTATGELFF. CDR3 nucleotide sequence: TGTGCCAGCAGTGATCCCGGGACAGCCACCGGGGAGCTGTTTTTT.

The gene calls are TRBV11-2 and TRBJ2-5; 9 bases agree with TRBD2. The CDR3 is 18 amino acids. CDR1 is SGHAT and CDR2 is FQNNGV in the germline V gene. V shed 0 bases and J 5 bases; nucleotides not matched to a gene: 13. The CDR3 sequence is CASSLDRPSGIFAETQYF. The CDR3 nucleotides are TGTGCCAGCAGCTTAGATCGCCCTAGCGGGATTTTTGCGGAGACCCAGTACTTC.

The genes are TRBV5-1 and TRBJ2-7; D gene uncertain. The germline CDR1 and CDR2 sequences are SGHRS and YFSETQ. V lost 4 bases to trimming and J lost 6 bases, with 17 bases between them. The CDR3 runs to 14 residues. For the CDR3, the DNA is TGCGCCAGCAGCCCCTCCAGCGCCCTCTCCGAGCAGTACTTC. Its protein is CASSPSSALSEQYF.

Many counts were recorded for this clone. This sequence joins TRBV2 and TRBJ1-4, with D unresolved. With 4 bases removed from V and 7 bases from J, the gap between germline ends came to 13 bases. The CDR3 is 14 amino acids. CDR1 is SNHLY and CDR2 is FYNNEI in the germline V gene. The CDR3 here is CASSGFGVGEKLFF. The CDR3 DNA reads as TGTGCCAGCAGTGGATTCGGAGTGGGTGAAAAACTGTTTTTT.

The chain carries TRBV5-4 and TRBJ2-2, with TRBD2 identical over 13 bases. Unmatched junction bases numbered 9, after V lost 4 bases and J lost 6 bases. Germline-derived CDR1 and CDR2 are SGHNT and YYREEE (reference sequence). The CDR3 extends over 17 amino acids. Written as DNA, the CDR3 is TGTGCCAGCAGCCCAATGACTAGCGGGAGGTTCGCCGGGGAGCTGTTTTTT. This encodes CASSPMTSGRFAGELFF.

The chain has TRBV5-4 and TRBJ2-3; TRBD2 aligns across 11 bases. From germline, CDR1 is SGHNT and CDR2 YYREEE (reference sequence). The CDR3 has 15 residues. After removal of 7 bases from V and 5 bases from J, the junction contained 9 bases not matched to a gene. The CDR3 spells CASLIAGGQIDTQYF. The CDR3 DNA follows: TGTGCCAGCCTAATAGCGGGAGGGCAAATAGATACGCAGTATTTT.

This chain uses TRBV2 with TRBJ2-2, with 7 bases fitting TRBD1. The CDR3 has 13 residues. The germline V gene has CDR1 SNHLY and CDR2 FYNNEI. Trimming cost V 11 bases and J 6 bases; bases outside gene matches: 9. This chain's CDR3 is CAGSGTASGELFF. CDR3 nucleotides: TGTGCCGGTTCCGGGACAGCTTCCGGGGAGCTGTTTTTT.

The gene calls are TRBV28 and TRBJ1-4, with a possible D match to TRBD1 (6 bases). This CDR3 contains 13 residues. CDR1 is MDHEN, CDR2 SYDVKM, per germline. The V gene lost 5 bases and the J gene lost 5 bases, with 9 bases spanning the gap. CDR3 in DNA: TGTGCCAGCAGTGGGGACACGAATGAAAAACTGTTTTTT. Protein: CASSGDTNEKLFF.

The chain carries TRBV9 and TRBJ2-7; D possibly corresponds to TRBD1 (6 bases). The CDR3 runs to 15 residues. Trimming pared 4 bases from V and 6 bases from J, leaving 20 bases between. The germline V gene has CDR1 SGDLS and CDR2 YYNGEE. CDR3 nucleotides: TGTGCCAGCAGCACAACTGCAGGGGTTTCGGTCGAGCAGTACTTC. This codes for CASSTTAGVSVEQYF.

V usage is TRBV27 and J usage is TRBJ2-7, with D tentatively TRBD1 (6 bases). Germline lookup yields CDR1 MNHEY and CDR2 SMNVEV (reference sequence). Trimming removed 6 bases at V and 2 bases at J, with 17 bases between. The CDR3 totals 15 residues. The CDR3 DNA reads TGTGCCAGCAGCCGCAAACAGGGTGCCCCCTACGAGCAGTACTTC. Protein product: CASSRKQGAPYEQYF.

The chain joins TRBV21-1 to TRBJ2-1; no check of the table's D call, TRBD2, against the DNA was made. TRBV21-1 is assigned pseudogene status. The CDR3 is 17 amino acids. For the CDR3, the DNA is TGTGCCAGCAGGTTTAATAGCGCGGGGGACCTCTACAATGAGCAGTTCTTC. Residues: CASRFNSAGDLYNEQFF.

J is TRBJ2-5 and V is TRBV29-1; D perhaps matches TRBD2 (6 bases). V was cut by 5 bases and J by 5 bases, with 21 bases left in between. The CDR3 loop spans 15 amino acids. Looked up from germline, CDR1 is SQVTM and CDR2 is ANQGSEA. CDR3 amino acids: CSVLGPWTGRETQYF. The DNA for the CDR3 is TGCAGCGTTTTGGGGCCTTGGACGGGGAGGGAGACCCAGTACTTC.

The chain links TRBV28 to TRBJ2-7, with D maybe TRBD1 (6 bases). This CDR3 is built from 12 residues. Per germline, CDR1 MDHEN and CDR2 SYDVKM. Trimming removed 5 bases at V and 6 bases at J, with 11 bases between. CDR3 loop: CASSQTGTEQYF. CDR3 sequence (DNA): TGTGCCAGCAGTCAGACAGGAACCGAGCAGTACTTC. The full variable domain, completed using reference TRBV28 and TRBJ2-7, is DVKVTQSSRYLVKRTGEKVFLECVQDMDHENMFWYRQDPGLGLRLIYFSYDVKMKEKGDIPEGYSVSREKKERFSLILESASTNQTSMYLCASSQTGTEQYFGPGTRLTVT.

This clone was seen only a few times. This chain connects TRBV28 to TRBJ1-2; no definite D call. The CDR3 runs to 13 residues. V lost 5 bases and J lost 3, with 10 bases in between. Looked up from germline, CDR1 is MDHEN and CDR2 is SYDVKM. For the CDR3, the DNA is TGTGCCAGCAGTGGAGGGTACTACTATGGCTACACCTTC. Protein product: CASSGGYYYGYTF.

J is TRBJ2-5 and V is TRBV7-3, with 12 nucleotides matching TRBD2. The CDR3 loop spans 14 amino acids. Losses at the gene ends were 5 bases for V and 7 bases for J; bases not matched to a gene: 5. The V gene's germline CDR1 is SGHTA and CDR2 FQGTGA. The CDR3 loop is CASSLLAGGTTQYF. The CDR3 nucleotides read TGTGCCAGCAGCCTCCTAGCGGGAGGGACGACCCAGTACTTC.

This chain joins TRBV11-3 and TRBJ2-7, with D perhaps TRBD1 (7 bases). Germline-derived CDR1 and CDR2 are SGHNT and YENEEA. This CDR3 contains 14 residues. Trimming cost V 5 bases and J 6 bases, with 17 bases left between them. For the CDR3, the DNA is TGTGCCAGCAGCCCCAGGGGGGATCTGACCGAGCAGTACTTC. It specifies CASSPRGDLTEQYF.

V is TRBV29-1 and J is TRBJ2-2; 11 nucleotides line up with TRBD2. Germline V gene lookup returns CDR1 SQVTM and CDR2 ANQGSEA. V trimming: 6 bases; J trimming: 1 base; junction bases outside the gene matches: 7. The CDR3 consists of 16 residues. CDR3 region: CSVAGTSGKNTGELFF. The CDR3 DNA sequence: TGCAGCGTCGCCGGGACTAGCGGAAAGAACACCGGGGAGCTGTTTTTT.

This clone was seen repeatedly, ten times or more. The rearrangement uses TRBV6-6 and TRBJ2-7, with TRBD2 matching over 7 bases. This CDR3 contains 13 residues. V trimming: 11 bases; J trimming: 0 bases; junction bases outside the gene matches: 7. CDR1 and CDR2 (germline): MNHNY, SVGAGI (reference sequence). CDR3 region: CAGRSGPSYEQYF. The DNA for the CDR3 is TGTGCCGGACGTAGCGGGCCCTCCTACGAGCAGTACTTC.

V is TRBV20-1 and J is TRBJ2-1; possibly TRBD1 or TRBD2 for D (5 bases each). The germline V gene has CDR1 DFQATT and CDR2 SNEGSKA (reference sequence). CDR3 length: 11 amino acids. With 6 bases removed from V and 8 bases from J, the gap between germline ends came to 11 bases. As DNA, the CDR3 is TGCAGTGCCCCGATGGGGGATGAGCAGTTCTTC. As protein: CSAPMGDEQFF.

The chain couples TRBV27 to TRBJ2-5; D is unresolved. The CDR3 is made up of 11 amino acids. V was trimmed by 6 bases and J by 9 bases, leaving 11 bases between them. CDR1 and CDR2 (germline): MNHEY, SMNVEV (reference sequence). Here the CDR3 DNA reads TGTGCCAGCAGGACAACGGCCGCCCAGTACTTC. This sequence encodes CASRTTAAQYF.

The V call is TRBV5-1, the J call TRBJ2-1; D gene unclear. CDR3 length: 14 residues. The V end was cut by 3 bases, the J end by 9 bases, with 16 bases between. Per germline, CDR1 SGHRS and CDR2 YFSETQ. The CDR3 bases are TGCGCCAGCAGCTCCGGGCTCGCGCGGCCTGAGCAGTTCTTC. Encoded protein: CASSSGLARPEQFF.

V usage is TRBV6-6 and J usage is TRBJ2-7; the match to TRBD2 covers 12 bases. The V segment lost 2 bases and the J segment 5 bases; nucleotides outside the gene matches: 7. The germline CDR1 and CDR2 sequences are MNHNY and SVGAGI (reference sequence). The CDR3 sequence is 16 residues long. CDR3 residues: CASSYPSGRAAHEQYF. The CDR3 coding sequence is TGTGCCAGCAGTTACCCTAGCGGGAGGGCCGCCCACGAGCAGTACTTC.

This clone is a singleton in its sample. The chain combines TRBV28 with TRBJ2-5; 13 bases match TRBD2. The CDR3 extends over 15 amino acids. Trimming at V came to 6 bases and at J to 4 bases, leaving 5 bases not matched to a gene. CDR1 is MDHEN, CDR2 SYDVKM, per germline. In nucleotides, the CDR3 is TGTGCCAGCAGGCGCGGACTAGCGGGAGTAGAGACCCAGTACTTC. It specifies CASRRGLAGVETQYF.

The chain recombines TRBV27 with TRBJ1-5, with D perhaps TRBD1 (5 bases). CDR1 and CDR2 (germline): MNHEY, SMNVEV (reference sequence). The V end was cut by 0 bases, the J end by 1 base, with 7 bases between. The CDR3 consists of 15 residues. This chain's CDR3 is CASSLSGDSNQPQHF. In nucleotides, the CDR3 is TGTGCCAGCAGTTTATCCGGGGACAGCAATCAGCCCCAGCATTTT.

Here the CDR3 reads CASRPSLAGSEQYF. CDR3 bases: TGTGCCAGCAGACCTTCTCTAGCGGGCAGCGAGCAGTACTTC. The V call is TRBV11-2, the J call TRBJ2-7, with TRBD2 matching 8 bases. Germline loops: CDR1 SGHAT, CDR2 FQNNGV. V was pared by 6 bases and J by 6 bases, with 10 bases of the junction left unmatched. CDR3 length equals 14 residues.

The CDR3 is CASGDSWSNTIYF. DNA for the CDR3: TGTGCCAGCGGTGACTCATGGTCAAACACCATATATTTT. The V gene is TRBV28, the J gene TRBJ1-3; D is undetermined. The CDR3 runs 13 residues. Trimming took 8 bases from V and 6 from J, leaving 14 bases between them. CDR1 and CDR2 from the germline V gene are MDHEN and SYDVKM. The variable domain in full, completed from reference TRBV28 and TRBJ1-3, reads DVKVTQSSRYLVKRTGEKVFLECVQDMDHENMFWYRQDPGLGLRLIYFSYDVKMKEKGDIPEGYSVSREKKERFSLILESASTNQTSMYLCASGDSWSNTIYFGEGSWLTVV.